Listed below are T cell receptor beta chains from one sample, sequenced in a study of cytomegalovirus exposure and HLA in healthy donors. TCRdb keeps only in-frame clones here, not all; method: immunoSEQ multiplex PCR. The sample has 150,000 to 180,000 clones, approximately 80% seen once. Material for sequencing was PBMCs. The receptors originated from a woman aged 35 to 49 in good health and CMV-seronegative. Each CDR3 is given with its conserved first and last residue. A D gene is named only where the DNA matches it firmly. Rows give clone size only sometimes, using once, few, many, or a class for an expanded clone.

J: TRBJ2-1
V: TRBV19
size: .
D: TRBD1
CDR3: CASMAQTGQGANNEQFF
DNA: TGTGCCTCGATGGCCCAAACGGGACAGGGGGCAAACAATGAGCAGTTCTTC

J: TRBJ1-2
V: TRBV2
size: few
D: TRBD1
CDR3: CASSRTGGSALYGYTF
DNA: TGTGCCAGCAGTCGGACAGGCGGTAGCGCCCTCTATGGCTACACCTTC

J: TRBJ2-4
V: TRBV27
size: .
D: TRBD1
CDR3: CASSRQGISSIQYF
DNA: TGTGCCAGCAGCCGACAGGGAATAAGTAGCATTCAGTACTTC

J: TRBJ2-5
V: TRBV28
size: .
D: TRBD1
CDR3: CASRRPFGQGETQYF
DNA: TGTGCCAGCAGGCGCCCCTTTGGACAGGGTGAGACCCAGTACTTC

J: TRBJ1-2
V: TRBV7-8
size: .
D: .
CDR3: CASSLVSGPNYGYTF
DNA: TGTGCCAGCAGCTTAGTCAGCGGACCTAACTATGGCTACACCTTC

J: TRBJ2-2
V: TRBV5-5
size: .
D: .
CDR3: CASSLGIRTAQTGELFF
DNA: TGTGCCAGCAGCTTGGGGATTAGGACAGCCCAAACCGGGGAGCTGTTTTTT

J: TRBJ1-2
V: TRBV19
size: .
D: TRBD1
CDR3: CASSNTRTGGYGYTF
DNA: TGTGCCAGTAGTAACACCCGGACAGGGGGCTATGGCTACACCTTC

J: TRBJ1-1
V: TRBV2
size: .
D: TRBD1
CDR3: CASSRTGLRTEAFF
DNA: TGTGCCAGCAGTCGGACAGGACTTAGAACTGAAGCTTTCTTT

J: TRBJ1-1
V: TRBV5-1
size: .
D: .
CDR3: CASSFRGANTEAFF
DNA: TGCGCCAGCAGCTTCCGGGGAGCGAACACTGAAGCTTTCTTT

J: TRBJ2-5
V: TRBV2
size: .
D: .
CDR3: CASTLDSKETQYF
DNA: TGTGCCAGCACCCTAGACAGCAAAGAGACCCAGTACTTC

J: TRBJ2-7
V: TRBV30
size: once
D: TRBD1
CDR3: CAWSTPRTGNYEQYF
DNA: TGTGCCTGGAGCACCCCCAGGACAGGGAACTACGAGCAGTACTTC

J: TRBJ2-3
V: TRBV7-6
size: .
D: .
CDR3: CASSARHIPPDTQYF
DNA: TGTGCCAGCAGCGCCCGACATATCCCCCCAGATACGCAGTATTTT

J: TRBJ2-7
V: TRBV29-1
size: once
D: TRBD2
CDR3: CSAGGYGTSGSILRGQYF
DNA: TGCAGCGCGGGAGGGTACGGGACTAGCGGGTCTATCCTACGAGGGCAGTACTTC

J: TRBJ1-5
V: TRBV6-6
size: .
D: TRBD1
CDR3: CASSRDRSQPQHF
DNA: TGTGCCAGCAGTCGGGACAGGAGTCAGCCCCAGCATTTT

J: TRBJ2-5
V: TRBV7-7
size: .
D: .
CDR3: CASSHPTDSSETQYF
DNA: TGTGCTAGCAGCCACCCTACGGACAGTTCGGAGACCCAGTACTTC

J: TRBJ1-6
V: TRBV5-4
size: many
D: .
CDR3: CASSLGQANSPLHF
DNA: TGTGCCAGCAGCTTGGGGCAGGCAAATTCACCCCTCCACTTT

J: TRBJ2-7
V: TRBV6-1
size: once
D: .
CDR3: CASSGQTSYEQYF
DNA: TGTGCCAGCAGTGGACAGACCTCCTACGAGCAGTACTTC

J: TRBJ1-2
V: TRBV2
size: .
D: .
CDR3: CASGGGGLYGYTF
DNA: TGTGCCAGCGGGGGCGGGGGGCTCTATGGCTACACCTTC

J: TRBJ1-1
V: TRBV10-3
size: .
D: .
CDR3: CAISGLQGYMTEAFF
DNA: TGTGCCATCAGTGGACTTCAGGGGTACATGACTGAAGCTTTCTTT

J: TRBJ1-2
V: TRBV28
size: .
D: .
CDR3: CASSLLPDYGYTF
DNA: TGTGCCAGCAGTTTGCTCCCAGACTATGGCTACACCTTC

J: TRBJ2-7
V: TRBV27
size: once
D: .
CDR3: CASSKQGFSYEQYF
DNA: TGTGCCAGCAGTAAACAGGGTTTTAGCTACGAGCAGTACTTC

J: TRBJ2-7
V: TRBV15
size: .
D: TRBD2
CDR3: CATSRAGGYYEQYF
DNA: TGTGCCACCAGCAGGGCGGGGGGATACTACGAGCAGTACTTC

J: TRBJ1-4
V: TRBV5-6
size: .
D: .
CDR3: CASSPRRGRREKLFF
DNA: TGTGCCAGCAGTCCGCGGAGGGGAAGAAGGGAAAAACTGTTTTTT

J: TRBJ1-1
V: TRBV5-1
size: .
D: TRBD1
CDR3: CASSFEGARVEAFF
DNA: TGCGCCAGCAGCTTTGAGGGGGCCAGGGTTGAAGCTTTCTTT

J: TRBJ2-1
V: TRBV5-1
size: once
D: TRBD1
CDR3: CASSAGRDRANEQFF
DNA: TGCGCCAGCAGCGCAGGCCGGGACAGGGCTAACGAGCAGTTCTTC

J: TRBJ1-1
V: TRBV7-2
size: .
D: .
CDR3: CASSAGVGTEAFF
DNA: TGTGCCAGCAGCGCAGGGGTCGGCACTGAAGCTTTCTTT

J: TRBJ1-2
V: TRBV19
size: few
D: TRBD1
CDR3: CASSDPGQGANGYTF
DNA: TGTGCCAGTAGTGACCCGGGACAGGGGGCGAATGGCTACACCTTC

J: TRBJ1-1
V: TRBV7-8
size: .
D: .
CDR3: CASSPSFNTEAFF
DNA: TGTGCCAGCAGCCCTTCGTTTAACACTGAAGCTTTCTTT

J: TRBJ2-7
V: TRBV6-1
size: .
D: TRBD1
CDR3: CASSKGQGRSSSYEQYF
DNA: TGTGCCAGCAGTAAAGGACAGGGGAGATCGAGCTCCTACGAGCAGTACTTC

J: TRBJ2-1
V: TRBV9
size: .
D: .
CDR3: CASSGLATKRNEQFF
DNA: TGTGCCAGCAGCGGTCTAGCGACGAAGAGGAATGAGCAGTTCTTC

J: TRBJ2-5
V: TRBV19
size: .
D: .
CDR3: CASSIQQGGGETQYF
DNA: TGTGCCAGTAGTATCCAACAGGGGGGAGGGGAGACCCAGTACTTC

J: TRBJ2-7
V: TRBV28
size: .
D: TRBD1
CDR3: CASRRDRDYEQYF
DNA: TGTGCCAGCCGACGAGACAGGGACTACGAGCAGTACTTC

J: TRBJ2-1
V: TRBV19
size: .
D: TRBD2
CDR3: CASSPPQGVGGEQFF
DNA: TGTGCCAGTAGTCCGCCGCAAGGGGTGGGAGGGGAGCAGTTCTTC

J: TRBJ1-2
V: TRBV6-4
size: .
D: TRBD1
CDR3: CASSAGQGNYGYTF
DNA: TGTGCCAGCAGTGCGGGACAGGGTAACTATGGCTACACCTTC

J: TRBJ1-1
V: TRBV6-4
size: .
D: TRBD1
CDR3: CASRNRDSTEAFF
DNA: TGTGCCAGCAGAAACCGGGACAGCACTGAAGCTTTCTTT

J: TRBJ1-3
V: TRBV6-5
size: .
D: TRBD1
CDR3: CASSYEGARGNTIYF
DNA: TGTGCCAGCAGTTACGAGGGGGCGAGGGGAAACACCATATATTTT

J: TRBJ2-3
V: TRBV7-6
size: few
D: TRBD2
CDR3: CASSSSLTSGGRGTQYF
DNA: TGTGCCAGCAGCTCCTCACTGACTAGCGGGGGGAGGGGTACGCAGTATTTT

J: TRBJ2-2
V: TRBV5-1
size: .
D: TRBD2
CDR3: CASRTGTSGSLGELFF
DNA: TGCGCCAGCAGGACCGGGACTAGCGGGAGCTTAGGGGAGCTGTTTTTT

J: TRBJ2-2
V: TRBV5-1
size: .
D: TRBD2
CDR3: CASSLRTSGGFANTGELFF
DNA: TGCGCCAGCAGCCTACGGACTAGCGGGGGCTTCGCGAACACCGGGGAGCTGTTTTTT

J: TRBJ1-2
V: TRBV28
size: .
D: TRBD1
CDR3: CASRTSGTGPNGYTF
DNA: TGTGCCAGCAGAACCTCGGGGACAGGGCCCAATGGCTACACCTTC

J: TRBJ1-4
V: TRBV10-3
size: .
D: TRBD1
CDR3: CAISGGDSATNEKLFF
DNA: TGTGCCATCAGTGGGGGGGACAGTGCAACTAATGAAAAACTGTTTTTT

J: TRBJ2-1
V: TRBV5-8
size: .
D: TRBD2
CDR3: CASSQPAGVKWGEQFF
DNA: TGTGCCAGCAGCCAGCCGGCGGGGGTGAAGTGGGGTGAGCAGTTCTTC

J: TRBJ1-2
V: TRBV7-8
size: few
D: .
CDR3: CASSLGPGRGYTF
DNA: TGTGCCAGCAGCTTAGGCCCAGGGCGTGGCTACACCTTC

J: TRBJ2-3
V: TRBV5-4
size: .
D: TRBD1
CDR3: CASSLGRGNKKDTQYF
DNA: TGTGCCAGCAGCTTGGGCAGGGGGAATAAGAAAGATACGCAGTATTTT

J: TRBJ1-2
V: TRBV6-5
size: .
D: .
CDR3: CAAAWASGYTF
DNA: TGTGCCGCCGCCTGGGCTAGCGGCTACACCTTC

J: TRBJ2-7
V: TRBV19
size: .
D: TRBD1
CDR3: CASSLRDRVKEQYF
DNA: TGTGCCAGTAGTCTTCGGGACAGGGTGAAAGAGCAGTACTTC

J: TRBJ2-7
V: TRBV5-1
size: .
D: TRBD1
CDR3: CASSLAGQAHSEQYF
DNA: TGCGCCAGCAGCTTGGCGGGACAGGCCCACTCTGAGCAGTACTTC

J: TRBJ1-5
V: TRBV29-1
size: once
D: TRBD1
CDR3: CSATGVNQPQHF
DNA: TGCAGCGCGACAGGGGTCAATCAGCCCCAGCATTTT

J: TRBJ2-7
V: TRBV6-1
size: .
D: TRBD1
CDR3: CASSDPTGSAEQYF
DNA: TGTGCCAGCAGTGACCCGACAGGGTCGGCCGAGCAGTACTTC